The sequence of this T cell receptor (beta chain) was determined in a study of T cells in Graves' hyperthyroidism and ophthalmopathy. CDR1 and CDR2 from the germline V gene are ENHRY and SYGVKD. This CDR3 is built from 14 residues. Trimming removed 2 bases from V and 6 bases from J, with 13 bases in between. Researchers took RNA transcripts and amplified the TCR beta CDR3 regions from them. TCR CDR3 underwent first-round RT-PCR with the HTBI primer set. Using its own MiXCR run on the multiplex PCR reads, TCRdb lists one record per CDR3 protein. The table includes over 500,000 distinct CDR3 sequences, around 43% detected once.

Sequencing was performed on peripheral blood or thyroid tissue (not recorded which). The clonotype originates from an adult woman with Graves' disease, either hyperthyroidism or ophthalmopathy (not recorded which). The chain couples TRBV10-3 to TRBJ1-2; D unclear. CDR3 coding DNA: TGTGCCATCAGTGAGATGGGGTATAGGGATGGCTACACCTTC. This translates into CAISEMGYRDGYTF.